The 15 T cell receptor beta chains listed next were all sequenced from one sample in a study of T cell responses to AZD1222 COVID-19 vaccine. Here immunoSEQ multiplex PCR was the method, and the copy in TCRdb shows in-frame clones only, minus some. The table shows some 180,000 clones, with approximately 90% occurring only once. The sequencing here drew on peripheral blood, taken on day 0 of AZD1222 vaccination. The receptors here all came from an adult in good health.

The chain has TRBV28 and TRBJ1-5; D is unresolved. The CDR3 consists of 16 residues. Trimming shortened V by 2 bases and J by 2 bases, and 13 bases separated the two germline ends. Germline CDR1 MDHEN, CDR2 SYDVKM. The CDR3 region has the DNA TGTGCCAGCAGTTTAATTGTGGGTGGCGGCAATCAGCCCCAGCATTTT. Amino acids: CASSLIVGGGNQPQHF. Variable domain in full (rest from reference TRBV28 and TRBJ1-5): DVKVTQSSRYLVKRTGEKVFLECVQDMDHENMFWYRQDPGLGLRLIYFSYDVKMKEKGDIPEGYSVSREKKERFSLILESASTNQTSMYLCASSLIVGGGNQPQHFGDGTRLSIL.

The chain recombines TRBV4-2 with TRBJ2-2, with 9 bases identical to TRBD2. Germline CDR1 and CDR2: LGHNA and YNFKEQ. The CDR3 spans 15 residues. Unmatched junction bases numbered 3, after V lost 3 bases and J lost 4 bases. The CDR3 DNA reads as TGTGCCAGCAGCCAGGGACTAGCAGGCACCGGGGAGCTGTTTTTT. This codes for CASSQGLAGTGELFF.

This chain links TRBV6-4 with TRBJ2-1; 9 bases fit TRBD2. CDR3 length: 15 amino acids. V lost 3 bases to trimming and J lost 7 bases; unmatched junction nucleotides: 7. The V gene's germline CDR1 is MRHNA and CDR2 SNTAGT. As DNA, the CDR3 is TGTGCCAGCAGTGAAGGCGGGGGGGCCGGGAATGAGCAGTTCTTC. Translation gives CASSEGGGAGNEQFF.

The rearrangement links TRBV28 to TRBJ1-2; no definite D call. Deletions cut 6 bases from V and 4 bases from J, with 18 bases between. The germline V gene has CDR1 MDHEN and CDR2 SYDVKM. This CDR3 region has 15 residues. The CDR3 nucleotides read TGTGCCAGCAGCCCAACCCCAGCGGGGTTCTATGGCTACACCTTC. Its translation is CASSPTPAGFYGYTF.

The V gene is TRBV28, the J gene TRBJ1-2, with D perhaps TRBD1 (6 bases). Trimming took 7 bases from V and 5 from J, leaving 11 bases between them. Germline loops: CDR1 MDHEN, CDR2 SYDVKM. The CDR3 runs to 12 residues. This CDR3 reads CASIGTLYGYTF. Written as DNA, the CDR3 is TGTGCCAGCATAGGGACACTATATGGCTACACCTTC.

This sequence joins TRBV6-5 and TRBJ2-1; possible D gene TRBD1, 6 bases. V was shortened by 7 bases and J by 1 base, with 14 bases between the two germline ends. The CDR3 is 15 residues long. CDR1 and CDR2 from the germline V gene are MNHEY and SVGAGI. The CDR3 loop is CASKKQGQSYNEQFF. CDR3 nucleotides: TGTGCCAGCAAGAAACAGGGACAATCCTACAATGAGCAGTTCTTC.

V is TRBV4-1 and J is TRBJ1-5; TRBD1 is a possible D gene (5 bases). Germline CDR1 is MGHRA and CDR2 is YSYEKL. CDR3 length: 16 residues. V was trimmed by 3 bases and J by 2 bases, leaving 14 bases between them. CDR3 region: CASSHARANGNQPQHF. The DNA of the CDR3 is TGCGCCAGCAGCCATGCCAGGGCGAACGGCAATCAGCCCCAGCATTTT.

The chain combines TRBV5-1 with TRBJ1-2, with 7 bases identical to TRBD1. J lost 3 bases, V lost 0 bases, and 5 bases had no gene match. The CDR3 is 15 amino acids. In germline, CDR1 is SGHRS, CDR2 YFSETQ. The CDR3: CASSLAPTGDYGYTF. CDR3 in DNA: TGCGCCAGCAGCTTGGCCCCCACAGGGGACTATGGCTACACCTTC.

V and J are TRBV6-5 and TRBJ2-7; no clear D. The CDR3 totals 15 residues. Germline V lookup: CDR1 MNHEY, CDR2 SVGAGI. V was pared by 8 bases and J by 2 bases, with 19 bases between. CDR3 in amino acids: CASSLVGPPTYEQYF. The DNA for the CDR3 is TGTGCCAGCTCCCTCGTTGGGCCTCCAACCTACGAGCAGTACTTC.

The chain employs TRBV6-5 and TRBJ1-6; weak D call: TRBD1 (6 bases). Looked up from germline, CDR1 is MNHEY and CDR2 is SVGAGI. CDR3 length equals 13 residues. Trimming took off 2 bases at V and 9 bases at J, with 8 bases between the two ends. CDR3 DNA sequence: TGTGCCAGCAGTTACAGGGGGAGTTCACCCCTCCACTTT. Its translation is CASSYRGSSPLHF.

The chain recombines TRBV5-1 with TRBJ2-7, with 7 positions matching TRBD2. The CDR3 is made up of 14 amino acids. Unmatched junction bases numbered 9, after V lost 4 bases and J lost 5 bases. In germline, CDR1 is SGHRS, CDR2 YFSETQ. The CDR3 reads CASSSGTLLDEQYF. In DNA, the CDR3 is TGCGCCAGCAGCAGCGGGACGTTGCTGGACGAGCAGTACTTC.

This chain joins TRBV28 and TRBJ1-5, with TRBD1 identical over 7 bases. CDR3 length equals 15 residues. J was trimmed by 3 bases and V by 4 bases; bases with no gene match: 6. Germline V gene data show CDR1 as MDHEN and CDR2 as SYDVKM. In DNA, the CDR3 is TGTGCCAGCAGTTCAGGCGGACAGGTCAATCAGCCCCAGCATTTT. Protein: CASSSGGQVNQPQHF.

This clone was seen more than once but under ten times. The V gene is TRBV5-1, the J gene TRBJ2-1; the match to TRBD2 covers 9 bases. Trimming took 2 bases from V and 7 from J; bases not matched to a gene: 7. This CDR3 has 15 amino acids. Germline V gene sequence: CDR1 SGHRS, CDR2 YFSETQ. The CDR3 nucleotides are TGCGCCAGCAGCTTCAGCGGGGGGCCATTAAATGAGCAGTTCTTC. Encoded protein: CASSFSGGPLNEQFF.

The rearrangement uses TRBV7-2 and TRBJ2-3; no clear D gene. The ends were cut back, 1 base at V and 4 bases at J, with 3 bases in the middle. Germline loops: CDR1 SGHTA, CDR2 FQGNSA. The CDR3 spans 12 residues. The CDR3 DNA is TGTGCCAGCAGCTTAGTCGCAGATACGCAGTATTTT. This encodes CASSLVADTQYF.

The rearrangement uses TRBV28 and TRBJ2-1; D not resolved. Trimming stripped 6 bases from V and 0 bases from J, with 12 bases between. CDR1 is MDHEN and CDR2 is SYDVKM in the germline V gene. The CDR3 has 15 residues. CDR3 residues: CASSLPPPSYNEQFF. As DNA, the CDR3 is TGTGCCAGCAGCCTCCCCCCACCCTCCTACAATGAGCAGTTCTTC.